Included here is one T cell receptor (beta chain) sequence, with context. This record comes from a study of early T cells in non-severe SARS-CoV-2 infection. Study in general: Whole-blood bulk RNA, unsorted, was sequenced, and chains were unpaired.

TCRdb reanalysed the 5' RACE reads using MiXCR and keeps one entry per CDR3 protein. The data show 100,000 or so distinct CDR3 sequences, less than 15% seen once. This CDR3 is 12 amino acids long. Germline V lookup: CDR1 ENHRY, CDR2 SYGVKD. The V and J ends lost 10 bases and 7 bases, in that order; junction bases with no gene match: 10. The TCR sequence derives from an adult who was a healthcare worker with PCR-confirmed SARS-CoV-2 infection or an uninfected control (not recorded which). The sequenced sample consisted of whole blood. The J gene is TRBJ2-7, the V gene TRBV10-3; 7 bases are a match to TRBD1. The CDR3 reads CATHAMTGEQYF. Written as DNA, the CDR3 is TGTGCCACCCATGCCATGACAGGGGAGCAGTACTTC.